A single sample is the source of the 22 T cell receptor beta chains below, sequenced in a study of blood T cell repertoires in COVID-19. Assay used: immunoSEQ multiplex PCR; TCRdb lists only in-frame clones, some missing. The sample lists under 95,000 clones, roughly nine tenths seen once, with 2.6% in the top ten. The sample comprised peripheral blood. The receptor set was obtained from a man aged 50-60 years with COVID-19, enrolled during active disease.

This rearrangement joins TRBV18 to TRBJ2-7; 10 bases fit TRBD1. CDR3 size: 14 residues. The V and J ends lost 3 bases and 2 bases, in that order; junction bases with no gene match: 1. Germline values: CDR1 KGHSH, CDR2 LQKENI. CDR3 coding DNA: TGTGCCAGCTCACCGACAGGGGGCACCTACGAGCAGTACGTC. This gives the protein CASSPTGGTYEQYV.

This sequence joins TRBV7-9 and TRBJ1-3; D not resolved. Germline CDR1 SEHNR, CDR2 FQNEAQ (reference sequence). V lost 3 bases to trimming and J lost 5 bases, with 11 bases between them. The CDR3 is made up of 14 amino acids. This CDR3 reads CASSFSGSRNTIYF. CDR3 bases: TGTGCCAGCAGCTTTAGCGGATCTCGAAACACCATATATTTT.

The gene calls are TRBV19 and TRBJ2-7, with D possibly TRBD2 on 6 matching bases. V was cut by 5 bases and J by 2 bases, with 16 bases left in between. Germline V gene lookup returns CDR1 LNHDA and CDR2 SQIVND (reference sequence). The CDR3 has 15 residues. The CDR3 spells CASSGRDGSTYEQYF. CDR3 DNA sequence: TGTGCCAGTAGTGGGCGGGACGGGTCCACCTACGAGCAGTACTTC.

The CDR3 sequence is CASSPLRGLGANVLTF. In nucleotides, the CDR3 is TGTGCCAGCAGCCCCTTGAGGGGGCTTGGGGCCAACGTCCTGACTTTC. This chain joins TRBV3-1 (or the pseudogene TRBV3-2) and TRBJ2-6, with 7 bases that match TRBD1. CDR3 length equals 16 residues. Unmatched junction bases numbered 6, after V lost 4 bases and J lost 3 bases. Germline CDR1 LGHDT, CDR2 YNNKEL (reference sequence).

The chain carries TRBV6-5 and TRBJ2-5; 8 bases are a match to TRBD1. Trimming removed 6 bases from V and 6 bases from J; junction bases left unmatched: 9. The germline V gene has CDR1 MNHEY and CDR2 SVGAGI. This CDR3 comprises 14 residues. CDR3 region: CASSADRAGKTQYF. The CDR3 DNA is TGTGCCAGCAGCGCGGACAGGGCCGGGAAGACCCAGTACTTC.

This chain joins TRBV12-3 or TRBV12-4 and TRBJ2-1; 7 nucleotides line up with TRBD1. V shed 6 bases and J 15 bases; nucleotides not matched to a gene: 8. This CDR3 region has 11 residues. The CDR3 protein is CASSGTAARFF. The CDR3 DNA follows: TGTGCCAGCAGCGGGACAGCCGCACGGTTCTTC.

The J gene is TRBJ2-5, the V gene TRBV4-1; D is perhaps TRBD2 (6 bases). This CDR3 is built from 15 residues. V dropped 4 bases and J dropped 5 bases, with 17 bases sitting between them. From germline, CDR1 is MGHRA and CDR2 YSYEKL. CDR3 DNA: TGCGCCAGCAGCCCTTCAACCGGGAGCGGCGAGACCCAGTACTTC. Encoded protein: CASSPSTGSGETQYF.

This rearrangement joins TRBV7-9 to TRBJ2-1; 10 nucleotides agree with TRBD2. The CDR3 is made up of 16 amino acids. Looked up from germline, CDR1 is SEHNR and CDR2 is FQNEAQ (reference sequence). The V gene end was trimmed by 1 base and the J gene end by 8 bases; junction bases not matched to a gene: 8. The CDR3 region has the DNA TGTGCCAGCAGCTTAGGATCTAGCGGGAGTAGGGATGAGCAGTTCTTC. Translated: CASSLGSSGSRDEQFF. The full variable domain, its missing parts supplied by reference TRBV7-9 and TRBJ2-1, is DTGVSQNPRHKITKRGQNVTFRCDPISEHNRLYWYRQTLGQGPEFLTYFQNEAQLEKSRLLSDRFSAERPKGSFSTLEIQRTEQGDSAMYLCASSLGSSGSRDEQFFGPGTRLTVL.

The chain couples TRBV19 to TRBJ2-7, with 11 bases aligning to TRBD2. Trimming took 3 bases from V and 6 from J; bases not matched to a gene: 13. The CDR3 runs to 17 residues. The germline gives CDR1 LNHDA, CDR2 SQIVND (reference sequence). The CDR3 nucleotides read TGTGCCAGTAGTATCGGGCTAGCGGGAGGTGGTGTCGGCGAGCAGTACTTC. Protein sequence: CASSIGLAGGGVGEQYF.

A single count supports this clone. This chain joins TRBV29-1 and TRBJ1-1, with D possibly matching TRBD1 (6 bases). Germline assignment: CDR1 SQVTM and CDR2 ANQGSEA. The CDR3 length is 13 residues. The V gene lost 6 bases and the J gene lost 2 bases, with 13 bases spanning the gap. The CDR3 coding sequence is TGCAGCGTGATAGGGACACTCAACACTGAAGCTTTCTTT. Amino acids: CSVIGTLNTEAFF.

The chain couples TRBV7-9 to TRBJ1-1; D call uncertain. Per germline, CDR1 SEHNR and CDR2 FQNEAQ (reference sequence). Between the trimmed V and J ends, which lost 3 bases and 6 bases, there was a span of 8 bases. The CDR3 has 12 amino acids. The CDR3 DNA is TGTGCCAGCAGCTTCAGTTCCGCTGAAGCTTTCTTT. Protein sequence: CASSFSSAEAFF.

This chain links TRBV19 with TRBJ2-3; 10 positions agree with TRBD2. The CDR3 has 15 amino acids. V shed 1 base, J shed 6 bases, and the junction held 4 bases outside the gene matches. Looked up from germline, CDR1 is LNHDA and CDR2 is SQIVND (reference sequence). The CDR3 nucleotides read TGTGCCAGTAGTATAGTAAGCGGGAGGGCCGATACGCAGTATTTT. Translating gives CASSIVSGRADTQYF.

The chain uses TRBV7-2 and TRBJ2-7, with 9 bases identical to TRBD2. CDR3 length: 14 residues. The germline V gene encodes CDR1 SGHTA and CDR2 FQGNSA. Trimming removed 1 base from V and 3 bases from J; junction bases left unmatched: 1. CDR3 nucleotide sequence: TGTGCCAGCAGCTTAGGCGGGAGGGTCTACGAGCAGTACTTC. Its translation is CASSLGGRVYEQYF.

The genes are TRBV7-2 and TRBJ2-3; D is possibly TRBD2 (5 bases). Germline CDR1 and CDR2: SGHTA and FQGNSA. CDR3 size: 15 residues. Trimming cost V 5 bases and J 5 bases, with 17 bases left between them. CDR3 sequence: CASSPSGNSLDTQYF. CDR3 sequence (DNA): TGTGCCAGCAGCCCGTCCGGGAATAGTTTAGATACGCAGTATTTT. The full variable domain, in which reference TRBV7-2 and TRBJ2-3 provide the parts outside the CDR3, is GAGVSQSPSNKVTEKGKDVELRCDPISGHTALYWYRQSLGQGLEFLIYFQGNSAPDKSGLPSDRFSAERTGGSVSTLTIQRTQQEDSAVYLCASSPSGNSLDTQYFGPGTRLTVL.

The rearrangement joins TRBV25-1 to TRBJ2-2; TRBD1 might be the D (6 bases). There are 12 residues in the CDR3. Between the trimmed V and J ends, which lost 7 bases and 5 bases, there was a span of 8 bases. In germline, CDR1 is MGHDK, CDR2 SYGVNS. CDR3 nucleotide sequence: TGTGCCAGCACAGGGGTTACCGGGGAGCTGTTTTTT. Protein sequence: CASTGVTGELFF.

This rearrangement joins TRBV27 to TRBJ1-5; the match to TRBD1 covers 7 bases. The germline V gene has CDR1 MNHEY and CDR2 SMNVEV (reference sequence). The CDR3 is made up of 15 amino acids. The V and J ends lost 7 bases and 5 bases, in that order; junction bases with no gene match: 11. CDR3 sequence reads: CASTSNLQGYQPQHF. The CDR3 bases are TGTGCCAGCACCAGCAACCTACAGGGGTATCAGCCCCAGCATTTT.

In this sample, this clone turned up a few times. The V gene is TRBV10-2, the J gene TRBJ1-1; D perhaps matches TRBD1 (5 bases). V gave up 3 bases and J gave up 6 bases, with 14 bases separating them. The CDR3 has 14 amino acids. Germline CDR1 WSHSY, CDR2 SAAADI. The CDR3 is CASSERGDWAEAFF. The DNA of the CDR3 is TGCGCCAGCAGTGAAAGGGGCGATTGGGCTGAAGCTTTCTTT.

This clone was seen a handful of times. V gene TRBV5-1 combines with J gene TRBJ1-2; a possible D gene is TRBD1 (6 bases). This CDR3 contains 13 residues. V lost 1 base and J lost 9, with 13 bases in between. Germline V gives CDR1 SGHRS, CDR2 YFSETQ. The CDR3: CASSLRAGASYTF. CDR3 in DNA: TGCGCCAGCAGCTTGAGGGCAGGGGCTAGCTACACCTTC.

This clone was found once. The chain couples TRBV11-2 to TRBJ1-1, with D unresolved. The CDR3 length is 13 residues. Germline V lookup: CDR1 SGHAT, CDR2 FQNNGV. V shed 8 bases and J shed 0 bases, with 10 bases lying between them. This chain's CDR3 is CASGIGMNTEAFF. DNA for the CDR3: TGTGCCAGCGGTATTGGCATGAACACTGAAGCTTTCTTT.

V usage is TRBV7-9 and J usage is TRBJ2-1; D possibly corresponds to TRBD2 (6 bases). The CDR3 loop spans 14 amino acids. Looked up from germline, CDR1 is SEHNR and CDR2 is FQNEAQ (reference sequence). V was pared by 7 bases and J by 5 bases, with 15 bases between. The DNA of the CDR3 is TGTGCCAGCATTAACGGAGGGGCCCACAATGAGCAGTTCTTC. Its protein is CASINGGAHNEQFF. Variable domain in full (rest from reference TRBV7-9 and TRBJ2-1): DTGVSQNPRHKITKRGQNVTFRCDPISEHNRLYWYRQTLGQGPEFLTYFQNEAQLEKSRLLSDRFSAERPKGSFSTLEIQRTEQGDSAMYLCASINGGAHNEQFFGPGTRLTVL.

The rearrangement joins TRBV11-1 to TRBJ2-4, with 8 bases matching TRBD2. Germline trimming cut 5 bases from V and 0 bases from J; bases unmatched to any gene: 6. The CDR3 totals 16 residues. The germline gives CDR1 SGHAT, CDR2 FQDESV (reference sequence). The CDR3 sequence is CASSPRLAQAKNIQYF. The CDR3 coding sequence is TGTGCCAGCAGCCCTCGACTAGCGCAAGCCAAAAACATTCAGTACTTC. Full variable domain (rest looked up from reference TRBV11-1 and TRBJ2-4): EAEVAQSPRYKITEKSQAVAFWCDPISGHATLYWYRQILGQGPELLVQFQDESVVDDSQLPKDRFSAERLKGVDSTLKIQPAELGDSAMYLCASSPRLAQAKNIQYFGAGTRLSVL.

The chain has TRBV18 and TRBJ2-1; TRBD2 might be the D (6 bases). Germline CDR1 is KGHSH and CDR2 is LQKENI. The CDR3 runs 13 residues. The V end was cut by 3 bases, the J end by 6 bases, with 9 bases between. The CDR3 coding sequence is TGTGCCAGCTCACCGGCCGGGGGCAATGAGCAGTTCTTC. Encoded protein: CASSPAGGNEQFF.